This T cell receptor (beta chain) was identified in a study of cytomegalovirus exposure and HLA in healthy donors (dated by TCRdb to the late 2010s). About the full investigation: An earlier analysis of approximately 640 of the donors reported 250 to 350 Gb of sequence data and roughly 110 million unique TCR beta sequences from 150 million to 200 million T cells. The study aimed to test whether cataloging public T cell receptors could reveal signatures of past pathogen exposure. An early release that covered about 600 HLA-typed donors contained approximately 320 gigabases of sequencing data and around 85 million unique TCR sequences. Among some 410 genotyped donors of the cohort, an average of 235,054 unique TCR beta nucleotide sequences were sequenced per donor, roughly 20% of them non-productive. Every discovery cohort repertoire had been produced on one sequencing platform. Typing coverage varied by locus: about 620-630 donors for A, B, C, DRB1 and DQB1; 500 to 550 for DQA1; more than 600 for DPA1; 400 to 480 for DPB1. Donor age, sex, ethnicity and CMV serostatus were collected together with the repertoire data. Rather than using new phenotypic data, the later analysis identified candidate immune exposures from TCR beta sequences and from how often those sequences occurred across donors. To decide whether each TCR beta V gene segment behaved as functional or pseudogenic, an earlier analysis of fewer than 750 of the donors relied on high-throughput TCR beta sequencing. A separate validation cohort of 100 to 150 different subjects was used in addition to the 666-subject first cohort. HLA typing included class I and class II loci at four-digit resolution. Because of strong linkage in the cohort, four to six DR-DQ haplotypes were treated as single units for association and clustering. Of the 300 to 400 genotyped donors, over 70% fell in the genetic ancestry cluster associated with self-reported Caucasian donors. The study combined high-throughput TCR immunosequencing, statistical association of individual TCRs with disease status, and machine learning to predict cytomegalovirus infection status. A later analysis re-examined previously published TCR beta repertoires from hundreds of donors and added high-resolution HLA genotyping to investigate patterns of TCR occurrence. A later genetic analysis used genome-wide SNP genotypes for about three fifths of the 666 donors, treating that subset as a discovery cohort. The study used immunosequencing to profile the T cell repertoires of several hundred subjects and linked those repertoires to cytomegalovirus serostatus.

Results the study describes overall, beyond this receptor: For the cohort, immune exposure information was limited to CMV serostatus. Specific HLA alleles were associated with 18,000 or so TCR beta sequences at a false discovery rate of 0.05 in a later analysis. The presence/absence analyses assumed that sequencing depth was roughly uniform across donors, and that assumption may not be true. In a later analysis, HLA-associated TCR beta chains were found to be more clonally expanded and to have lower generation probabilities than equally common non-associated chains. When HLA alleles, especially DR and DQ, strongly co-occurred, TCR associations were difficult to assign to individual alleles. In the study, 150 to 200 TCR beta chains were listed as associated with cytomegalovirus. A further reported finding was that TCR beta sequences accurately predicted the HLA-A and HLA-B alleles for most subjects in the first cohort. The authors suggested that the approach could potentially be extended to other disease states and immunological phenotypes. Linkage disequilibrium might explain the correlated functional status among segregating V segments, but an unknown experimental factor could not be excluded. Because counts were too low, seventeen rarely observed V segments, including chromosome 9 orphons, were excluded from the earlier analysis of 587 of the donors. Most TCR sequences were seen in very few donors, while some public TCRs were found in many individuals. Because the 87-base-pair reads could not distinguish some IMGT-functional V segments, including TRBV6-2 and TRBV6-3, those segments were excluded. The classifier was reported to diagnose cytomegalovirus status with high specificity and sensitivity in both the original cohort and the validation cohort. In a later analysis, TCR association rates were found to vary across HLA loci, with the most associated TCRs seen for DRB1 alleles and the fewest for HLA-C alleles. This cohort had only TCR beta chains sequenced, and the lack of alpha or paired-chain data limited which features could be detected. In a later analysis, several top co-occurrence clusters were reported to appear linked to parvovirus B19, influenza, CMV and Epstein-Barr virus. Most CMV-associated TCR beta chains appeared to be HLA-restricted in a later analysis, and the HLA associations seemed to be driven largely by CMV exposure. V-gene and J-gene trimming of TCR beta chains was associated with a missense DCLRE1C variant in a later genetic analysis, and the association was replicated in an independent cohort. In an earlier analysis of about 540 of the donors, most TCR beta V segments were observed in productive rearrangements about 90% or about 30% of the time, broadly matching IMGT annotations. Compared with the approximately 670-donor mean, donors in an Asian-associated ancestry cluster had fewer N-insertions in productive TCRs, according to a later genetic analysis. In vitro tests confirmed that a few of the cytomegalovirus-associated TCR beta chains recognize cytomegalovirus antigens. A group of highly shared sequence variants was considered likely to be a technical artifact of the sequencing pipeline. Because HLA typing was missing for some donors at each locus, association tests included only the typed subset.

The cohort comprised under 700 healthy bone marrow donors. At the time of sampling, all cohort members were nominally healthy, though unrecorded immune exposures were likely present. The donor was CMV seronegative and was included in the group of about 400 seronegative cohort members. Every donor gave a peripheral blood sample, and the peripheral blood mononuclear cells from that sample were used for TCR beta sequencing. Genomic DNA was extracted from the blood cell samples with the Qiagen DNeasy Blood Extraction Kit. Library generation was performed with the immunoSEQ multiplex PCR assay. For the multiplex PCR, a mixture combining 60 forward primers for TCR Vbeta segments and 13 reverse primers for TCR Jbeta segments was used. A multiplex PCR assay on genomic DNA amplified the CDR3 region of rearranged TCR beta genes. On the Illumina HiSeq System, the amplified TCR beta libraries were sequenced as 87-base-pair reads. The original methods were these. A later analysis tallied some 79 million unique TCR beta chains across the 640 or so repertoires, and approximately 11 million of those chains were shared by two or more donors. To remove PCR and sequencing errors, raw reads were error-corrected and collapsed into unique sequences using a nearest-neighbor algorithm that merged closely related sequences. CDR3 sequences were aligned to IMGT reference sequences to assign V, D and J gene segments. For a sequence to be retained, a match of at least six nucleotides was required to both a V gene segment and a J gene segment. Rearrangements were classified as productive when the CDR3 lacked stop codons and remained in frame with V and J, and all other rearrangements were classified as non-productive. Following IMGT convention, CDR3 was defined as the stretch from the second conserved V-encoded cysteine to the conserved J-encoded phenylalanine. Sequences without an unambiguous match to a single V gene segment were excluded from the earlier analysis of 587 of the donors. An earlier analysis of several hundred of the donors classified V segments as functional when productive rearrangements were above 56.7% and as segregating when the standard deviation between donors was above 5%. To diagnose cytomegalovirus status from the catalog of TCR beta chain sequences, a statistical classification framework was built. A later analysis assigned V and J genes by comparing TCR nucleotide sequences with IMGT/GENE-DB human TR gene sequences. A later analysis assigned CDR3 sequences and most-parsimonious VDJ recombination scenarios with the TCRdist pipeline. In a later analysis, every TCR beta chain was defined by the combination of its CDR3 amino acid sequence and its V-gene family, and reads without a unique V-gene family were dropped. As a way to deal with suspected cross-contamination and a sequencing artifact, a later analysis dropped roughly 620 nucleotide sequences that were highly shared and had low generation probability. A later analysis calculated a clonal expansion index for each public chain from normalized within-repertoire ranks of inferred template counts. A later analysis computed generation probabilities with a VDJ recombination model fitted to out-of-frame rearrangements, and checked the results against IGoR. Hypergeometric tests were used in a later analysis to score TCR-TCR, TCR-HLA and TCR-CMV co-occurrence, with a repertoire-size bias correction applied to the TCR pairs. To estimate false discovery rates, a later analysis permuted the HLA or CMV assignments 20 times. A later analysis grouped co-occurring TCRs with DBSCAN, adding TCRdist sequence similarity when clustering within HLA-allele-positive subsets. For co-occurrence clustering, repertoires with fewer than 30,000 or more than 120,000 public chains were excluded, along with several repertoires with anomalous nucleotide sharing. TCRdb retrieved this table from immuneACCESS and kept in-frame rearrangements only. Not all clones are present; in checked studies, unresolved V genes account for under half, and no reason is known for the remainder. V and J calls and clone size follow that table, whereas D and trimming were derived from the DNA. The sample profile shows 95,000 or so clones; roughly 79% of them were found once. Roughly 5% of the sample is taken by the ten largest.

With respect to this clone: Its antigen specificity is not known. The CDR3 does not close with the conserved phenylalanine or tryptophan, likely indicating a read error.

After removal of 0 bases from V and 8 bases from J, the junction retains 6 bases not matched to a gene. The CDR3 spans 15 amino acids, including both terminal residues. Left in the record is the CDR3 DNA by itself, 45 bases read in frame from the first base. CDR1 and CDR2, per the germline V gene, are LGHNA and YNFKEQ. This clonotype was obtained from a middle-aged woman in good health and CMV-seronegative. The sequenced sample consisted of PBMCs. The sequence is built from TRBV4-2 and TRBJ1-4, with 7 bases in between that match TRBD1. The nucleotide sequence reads TGTGCCAGCAGCCAAGAGTGGGGGACAGTAGAAAAACTGTTTGTT. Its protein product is CASSQEWGTVEKLFV.